This T cell receptor (beta chain) was found in a study of CD8 T cells in ankylosing spondylitis. Whole-study findings and limits: A TCR beta motif made of eight highly homologous variants seemed typical of ankylosing spondylitis blood.

This clonotype was found many times. Its cognate antigen is unknown. This CDR3 region has 13 residues. Between the trimmed V and J ends, which lost 8 bases and 7 bases, there was a span of 16 bases. Germline V gene data show CDR1 as MDHEN and CDR2 as SYDVKM. In making TCR beta libraries, quantitative 5'-RACE with molecular barcodes was used. Using its own MiXCR run on the 5' RACE reads, TCRdb lists one record per CDR3 protein. This sample carries about 800,000 distinct CDR3 sequences, about 11% of them seen once, and the ten largest clones take more than 0.5%. The chain links TRBV28 to TRBJ2-3; the D gene is possibly TRBD2 (6 bases). The receptor was derived from a male donor with ankylosing spondylitis. Sequencing used blood, either unsorted or a sorted T cell fraction (not recorded which). CDR3 protein: CASGRTWPHTQYF. CDR3 bases: TGTGCCAGCGGGAGGACATGGCCACATACGCAGTATTTT.